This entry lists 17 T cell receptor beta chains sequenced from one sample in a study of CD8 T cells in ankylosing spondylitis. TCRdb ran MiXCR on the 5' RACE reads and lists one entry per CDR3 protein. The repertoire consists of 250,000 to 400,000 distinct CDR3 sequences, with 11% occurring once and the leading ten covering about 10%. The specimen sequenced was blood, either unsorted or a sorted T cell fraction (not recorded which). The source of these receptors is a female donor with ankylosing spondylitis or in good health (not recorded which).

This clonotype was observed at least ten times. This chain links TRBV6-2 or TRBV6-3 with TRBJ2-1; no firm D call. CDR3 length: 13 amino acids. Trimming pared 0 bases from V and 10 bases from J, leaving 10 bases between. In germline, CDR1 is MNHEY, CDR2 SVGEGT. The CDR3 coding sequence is TGTGCCAGCAGTTACTCGATCTGGGGAGAGCAGTTCTTC. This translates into CASSYSIWGEQFF.

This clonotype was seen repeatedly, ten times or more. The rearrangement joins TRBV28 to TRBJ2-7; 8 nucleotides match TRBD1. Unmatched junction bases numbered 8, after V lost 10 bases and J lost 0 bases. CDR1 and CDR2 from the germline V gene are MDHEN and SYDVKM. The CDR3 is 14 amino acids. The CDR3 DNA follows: TGTGCCATCTCCGGGACAGGCCTCTCCTACGAGCAGTACTTC. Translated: CAISGTGLSYEQYF.

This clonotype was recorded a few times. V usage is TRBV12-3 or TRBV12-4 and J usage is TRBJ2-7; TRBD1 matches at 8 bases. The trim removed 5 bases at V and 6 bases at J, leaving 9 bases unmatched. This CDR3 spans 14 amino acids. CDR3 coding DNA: TGTGCCAGCAGTACCCGGGACAGGCCTGGCGAGCAGTACTTC. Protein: CASSTRDRPGEQYF.

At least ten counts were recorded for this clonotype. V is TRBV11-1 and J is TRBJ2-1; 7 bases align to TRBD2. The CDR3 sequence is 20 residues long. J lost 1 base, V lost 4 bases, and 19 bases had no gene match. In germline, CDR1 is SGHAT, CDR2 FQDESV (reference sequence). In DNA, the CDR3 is TGTGCCAGCAGCTCCTCCCGGATGGGGGAGGGCATCGGGTCCTACAATGAGCAGTTCTTC. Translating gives CASSSSRMGEGIGSYNEQFF. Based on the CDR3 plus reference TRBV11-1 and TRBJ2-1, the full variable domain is EAEVAQSPRYKITEKSQAVAFWCDPISGHATLYWYRQILGQGPELLVQFQDESVVDDSQLPKDRFSAERLKGVDSTLKIQPAELGDSAMYLCASSSSRMGEGIGSYNEQFFGPGTRLTVL.

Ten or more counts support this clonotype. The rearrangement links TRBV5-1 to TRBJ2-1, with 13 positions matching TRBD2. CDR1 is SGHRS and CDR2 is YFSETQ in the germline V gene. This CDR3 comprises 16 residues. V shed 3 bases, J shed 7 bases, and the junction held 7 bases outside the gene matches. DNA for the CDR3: TGCGCCAGCAGCTCCGGGACTAGCGGGGCCTTGAATGAGCAGTTCTTC. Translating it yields CASSSGTSGALNEQFF.

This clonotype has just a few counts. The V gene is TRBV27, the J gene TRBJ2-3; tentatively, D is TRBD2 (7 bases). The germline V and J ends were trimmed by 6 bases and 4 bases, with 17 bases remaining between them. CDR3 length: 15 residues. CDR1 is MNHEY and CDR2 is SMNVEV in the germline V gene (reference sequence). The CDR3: CASRIQGRGADTQYF. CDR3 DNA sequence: TGTGCCAGCAGAATCCAGGGGAGGGGGGCAGATACGCAGTATTTT.

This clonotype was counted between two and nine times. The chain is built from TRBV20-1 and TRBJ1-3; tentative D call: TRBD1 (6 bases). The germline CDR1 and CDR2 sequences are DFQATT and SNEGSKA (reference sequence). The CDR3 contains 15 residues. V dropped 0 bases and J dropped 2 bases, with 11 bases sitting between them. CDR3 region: CSARDPTGTGNTIYF. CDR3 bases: TGCAGTGCTAGAGACCCGACAGGTACTGGAAACACCATATATTTT.

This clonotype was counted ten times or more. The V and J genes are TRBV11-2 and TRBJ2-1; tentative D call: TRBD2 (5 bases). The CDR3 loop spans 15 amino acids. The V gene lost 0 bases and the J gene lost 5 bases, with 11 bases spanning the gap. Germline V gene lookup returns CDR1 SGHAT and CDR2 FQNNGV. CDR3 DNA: TGTGCCAGCAGCTTAGACCCCCTAGCCAACAATGAGCAGTTCTTC. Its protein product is CASSLDPLANNEQFF.

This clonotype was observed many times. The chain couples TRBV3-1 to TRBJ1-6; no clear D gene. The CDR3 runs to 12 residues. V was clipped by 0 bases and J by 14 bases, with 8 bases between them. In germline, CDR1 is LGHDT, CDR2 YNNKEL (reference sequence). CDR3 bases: TGTGCCAGCAGCCAAGATAGGAGGGCCCTCCACTTT. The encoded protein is CASSQDRRALHF.

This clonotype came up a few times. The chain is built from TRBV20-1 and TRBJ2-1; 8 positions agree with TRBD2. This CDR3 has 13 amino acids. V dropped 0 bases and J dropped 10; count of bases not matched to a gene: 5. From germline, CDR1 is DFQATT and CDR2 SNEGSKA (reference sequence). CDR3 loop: CSARDGGAAEQFF. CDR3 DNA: TGCAGTGCTAGAGACGGGGGGGCCGCGGAGCAGTTCTTC.

This chain's CDR3 is CASSWWGGTNTGELFF. CDR3 in DNA: TGTGCCAGCAGTTGGTGGGGGGGGACGAACACCGGGGAGCTGTTTTTT. This chain links TRBV12-3 or TRBV12-4 with TRBJ2-2, with 7 positions matching TRBD2. The CDR3 has 16 residues. With 4 bases clipped from V and 0 bases from J, the junction kept 5 bases outside the gene matches.

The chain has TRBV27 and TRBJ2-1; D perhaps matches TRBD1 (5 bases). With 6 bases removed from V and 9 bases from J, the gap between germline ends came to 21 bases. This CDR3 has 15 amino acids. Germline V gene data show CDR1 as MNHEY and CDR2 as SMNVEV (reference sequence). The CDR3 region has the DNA TGTGCCAGCAGCCCCGGCCCAATAGGGGAAGGTGAGCAGTTCTTC. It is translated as CASSPGPIGEGEQFF.

The CDR3 here is CSVRPGTKNTEAFF. CDR3 in DNA: TGCAGCGTACGACCCGGGACGAAGAACACTGAAGCTTTCTTT. The gene calls are TRBV29-1 and TRBJ1-1; possible D gene TRBD1, 5 bases. CDR1 and CDR2 (germline): SQVTM, ANQGSEA. Trimming took off 6 bases at V and 1 base at J, with 15 bases between the two ends. The CDR3 sequence is 14 residues long.

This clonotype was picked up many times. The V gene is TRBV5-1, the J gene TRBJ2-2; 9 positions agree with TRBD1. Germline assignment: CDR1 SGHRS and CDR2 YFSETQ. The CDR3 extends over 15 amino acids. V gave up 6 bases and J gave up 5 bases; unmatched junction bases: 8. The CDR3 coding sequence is TGCGCCAGCAATGAACAGGGGGCCGGGACCGGGGAGCTGTTTTTT. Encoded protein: CASNEQGAGTGELFF.

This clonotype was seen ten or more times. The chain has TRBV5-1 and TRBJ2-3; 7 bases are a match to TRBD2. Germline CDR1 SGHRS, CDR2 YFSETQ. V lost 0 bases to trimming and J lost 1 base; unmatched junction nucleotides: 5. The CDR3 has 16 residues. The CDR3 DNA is TGCGCCAGCAGCTTGGGCGCGGGGGACCGCACAGATACGCAGTATTTT. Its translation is CASSLGAGDRTDTQYF.

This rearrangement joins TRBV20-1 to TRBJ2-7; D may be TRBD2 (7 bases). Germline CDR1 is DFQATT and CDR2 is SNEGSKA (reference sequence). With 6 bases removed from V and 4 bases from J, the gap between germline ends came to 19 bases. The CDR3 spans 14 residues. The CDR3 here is CSARGGGEDYEQYF. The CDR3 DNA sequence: TGCAGTGCCCGAGGGGGGGGCGAAGATTACGAGCAGTACTTC.

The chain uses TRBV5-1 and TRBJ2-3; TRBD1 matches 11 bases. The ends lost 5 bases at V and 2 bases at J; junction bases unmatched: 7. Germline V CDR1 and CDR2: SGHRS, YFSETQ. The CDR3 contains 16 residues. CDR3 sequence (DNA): TGCGCCAGCAGTACCGGGACAGGGGGAATCACAGATACGCAGTATTTT. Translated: CASSTGTGGITDTQYF.